Below are 29 T cell receptor beta chains sequenced from a single sample in a study of cytomegalovirus exposure and HLA in healthy donors. It was with 60 Vbeta and 13 Jbeta primers that the PCR ran. Generated by immunoSEQ multiplex PCR, the TCRdb table keeps only in-frame clones and is missing some. The sample records about 98,000 clones, roughly 82% being singletons. The material sequenced was PBMCs. Receptors were obtained from a human donor in good health.

This rearrangement joins TRBV7-8 to TRBJ1-1; 8 bases are shared with TRBD1. Trimming at V came to 6 bases and at J to 0 bases, leaving 12 bases not matched to a gene. The CDR3 consists of 17 residues. CDR1 SGHVS and CDR2 FQNEAQ come from the germline V gene. The CDR3 loop reads CASSFGTGFSLNTEAFF. In nucleotides, the CDR3 is TGTGCCAGCAGTTTCGGGACAGGTTTCTCCCTGAACACTGAAGCTTTCTTT.

V and J are TRBV5-1 and TRBJ1-2; TRBD1 might be the D (5 bases). V gave up 5 bases and J gave up 5 bases, with 13 bases separating them. CDR3 length: 13 residues. The germline gives CDR1 SGHRS, CDR2 YFSETQ. The CDR3 spells CASSLDNSYGYTF. CDR3 DNA sequence: TGCGCCAGCAGTCTGGACAACTCTTATGGCTACACCTTC.

The rearrangement links TRBV6-5 to TRBJ1-1, with D unresolved. Per germline, CDR1 MNHEY and CDR2 SVGAGI. This CDR3 is 16 amino acids long. V lost 2 bases and J 0 bases, leaving 13 bases between the germline ends. The CDR3: CASSYRPTVMNTEAFF. The CDR3 nucleotides are TGTGCCAGCAGTTACAGGCCAACAGTTATGAACACTGAAGCTTTCTTT.

This clone was recorded only once. The genes are TRBV6-1 and TRBJ1-1, with TRBD1 as a possible D gene (6 bases). The germline CDR1 and CDR2 sequences are MNHNS and SASEGT. The CDR3 extends over 13 amino acids. V was trimmed by 6 bases and J by 0 bases, leaving 8 bases between them. The CDR3 sequence: CASSGDMNTEAFF. CDR3 in DNA: TGTGCCAGCAGCGGGGACATGAACACTGAAGCTTTCTTT.

This clone was seen a handful of times. V and J are TRBV6-1 and TRBJ2-7; 7 bases align to TRBD1. The CDR3 extends over 15 amino acids. Germline assignment: CDR1 MNHNS and CDR2 SASEGT. Trimming took 8 bases from V and 0 from J; bases not matched to a gene: 10. The CDR3 loop is CASFVVPGGSYEQYF. The CDR3 DNA is TGTGCCAGCTTTGTTGTTCCAGGGGGCTCCTACGAGCAGTACTTC.

The chain couples TRBV27 to TRBJ1-1; a possible D gene is TRBD1 (5 bases). Trimming cost V 4 bases and J 0 bases, with 12 bases left between them. This CDR3 region has 15 residues. In germline, CDR1 is MNHEY, CDR2 SMNVEV (reference sequence). The CDR3 DNA reads TGTGCCAGCAGTTCGCCGGGGGGTATGAACACTGAAGCTTTCTTT. The encoded protein is CASSSPGGMNTEAFF.

This clone is a singleton in its sample. The genes are TRBV10-2 and TRBJ2-7; 9 bases are a match to TRBD2. The CDR3 spans 14 residues. The trim removed 4 bases at V and 6 bases at J, leaving 7 bases unmatched. The germline CDR1 and CDR2 sequences are WSHSY and SAAADI. The CDR3 protein is CASSVLAGKGEQYF. The DNA for the CDR3 is TGCGCCAGCAGTGTTCTAGCGGGGAAGGGCGAGCAGTACTTC.

This clone was detected once. The chain couples TRBV6-5 to TRBJ2-2, with TRBD1 as a possible D gene (6 bases). V lost 5 bases and J 4 bases, leaving 14 bases between the germline ends. The CDR3 is 15 amino acids. CDR1 is MNHEY, CDR2 SVGAGI, per germline. The CDR3 sequence: CASSTGGMGTGELFF. In DNA form, the CDR3 reads TGTGCCAGCAGTACTGGGGGCATGGGCACCGGGGAGCTGTTTTTT.

This clone occurred once. The rearrangement joins TRBV11-2 to TRBJ2-2; no clear D. Germline V gives CDR1 SGHAT, CDR2 FQNNGV. This CDR3 spans 12 amino acids. V was shortened by 7 bases and J by 1 base, with 4 bases between the two germline ends. The chain's CDR3 is CASKRNTGELFF. In DNA, the CDR3 is TGTGCCAGCAAGAGGAACACCGGGGAGCTGTTTTTT.

The rearrangement uses TRBV14 and TRBJ1-2; weak D call: TRBD1 (6 bases). Germline loops: CDR1 SGHDN, CDR2 FVKESK. Trimming took off 4 bases at V and 7 bases at J, with 22 bases between the two ends. The CDR3 has 16 residues. The chain's CDR3 is CASSLPGQGGSGGYTF. The CDR3 DNA reads as TGTGCCAGCAGCCTTCCGGGACAAGGGGGATCGGGTGGCTACACCTTC.

The V gene is TRBV5-1, the J gene TRBJ2-7, with 9 bases matching TRBD1. This CDR3 is built from 13 residues. Germline assignment: CDR1 SGHRS and CDR2 YFSETQ. V gave up 3 bases and J gave up 5 bases; unmatched junction bases: 3. CDR3 loop: CASSWTGAHEQYF. The CDR3 coding sequence is TGCGCCAGCAGCTGGACAGGGGCCCACGAGCAGTACTTC.

V and J are TRBV5-1 and TRBJ2-3; D is ambiguous. The CDR3 length is 14 residues. The V gene lost 4 bases and the J gene lost 1 base, with 10 bases spanning the gap. Germline assignment: CDR1 SGHRS and CDR2 YFSETQ. This CDR3 is CASSPPQGTDTQYF. In DNA form, the CDR3 reads TGCGCCAGCAGCCCTCCCCAGGGCACAGATACGCAGTATTTT.

This clone showed up just once. The chain joins TRBV19 to TRBJ2-2, with no clear D. V was pared by 4 bases and J by 4 bases, with 10 bases between. CDR1 and CDR2 from the germline V gene are LNHDA and SQIVND (reference sequence). The CDR3 loop spans 14 amino acids. The CDR3 bases are TGTGCCAGTAGTACCATGCGTGGCACCGGGGAGCTGTTTTTT. Amino acids: CASSTMRGTGELFF.

This chain links TRBV5-4 with TRBJ2-5; a possible D gene is TRBD1 (5 bases). V was shortened by 0 bases and J by 0 bases, with 12 bases between the two germline ends. The CDR3 contains 16 residues. The germline V gene has CDR1 SGHNT and CDR2 YYREEE (reference sequence). CDR3 region: CASSLGTPGYQETQYF. The CDR3 bases are TGTGCCAGCAGCTTGGGTACCCCAGGGTACCAAGAGACCCAGTACTTC.

This rearrangement joins TRBV10-3 to TRBJ1-6; 11 bases match TRBD1. Germline V lookup: CDR1 ENHRY, CDR2 SYGVKD. V shed 0 bases, J shed 9 bases, and the junction held 4 bases outside the gene matches. CDR3 length equals 16 residues. CDR3 residues: CAISESGDRGSSPLHF. As DNA, the CDR3 is TGTGCCATCAGTGAGTCGGGGGACAGGGGGAGTTCACCCCTCCACTTT.

The chain carries TRBV7-6 and TRBJ2-1; possibly TRBD2 for D (6 bases). Trimming took off 5 bases at V and 8 bases at J, with 19 bases between the two ends. Germline V CDR1 and CDR2: SGHVS, FNYEAQ. This CDR3 has 15 residues. In DNA form, the CDR3 reads TGTGCCAGCAGCCGCGATGGGGGACTGGCCGATGAGCAGTTCTTC. Translation: CASSRDGGLADEQFF.

The gene calls are TRBV18 and TRBJ1-1, with D perhaps matching TRBD1 (5 bases). The CDR3 consists of 14 residues. In germline, CDR1 is KGHSH, CDR2 LQKENI. Trimming left V 5 bases short and J 2 bases short, with 12 bases between. The CDR3 sequence is CASSGGNYNTEAFF. The CDR3 region has the DNA TGTGCCAGCTCAGGGGGGAATTATAACACTGAAGCTTTCTTT.

The CDR3 bases are TGTGCCAGCAGCTCTTTCGGAGGGGGCAACACTGAAGCTTTCTTT. It codes for CASSSFGGGNTEAFF. J is TRBJ1-1 and V is TRBV6-1; 7 nucleotides agree with TRBD1. J gave up 2 bases and V 6 bases, and 9 bases lay outside the gene matches. Germline CDR1 is MNHNS and CDR2 is SASEGT. The CDR3 runs to 15 residues.

This sequence joins TRBV9 and TRBJ2-2; 10 bases are shared with TRBD1. The CDR3 runs to 15 residues. With V trimmed by 4 bases and J by 5 bases, 5 bases remained unmatched. Germline V gene lookup returns CDR1 SGDLS and CDR2 YYNGEE. The CDR3, as DNA: TGTGCCAGCAGCAAACGGACAGGGGGTACCGGGGAGCTGTTTTTT. Amino acid sequence: CASSKRTGGTGELFF.

The rearrangement links TRBV5-1 to TRBJ2-5; 9 nucleotides align to TRBD1. The DNA end favors TRBJ2-7, so the J call may be wrong. The CDR3 is 16 amino acids. Germline V gives CDR1 SGHRS, CDR2 YFSETQ. The CDR3 coding sequence is TGCGCCAGCAGCGCCCAAAGACAGGGGGATACATACGAGCAGTACTTC. It yields the protein CASSAQRQGDTYEQYF.

The chain combines TRBV14 with TRBJ2-1; maybe TRBD2 (7 bases). This CDR3 has 15 residues. The germline CDR1 and CDR2 sequences are SGHDN and FVKESK. The ends were cut back, 2 bases at V and 6 bases at J, with 14 bases in the middle. The CDR3 spells CASSQTGGGSNEQFF. CDR3 coding DNA: TGTGCCAGCAGCCAAACCGGGGGCGGGAGCAATGAGCAGTTCTTC. The full variable domain, completed using reference TRBV14 and TRBJ2-1, is EAGVTQFPSHSVIEKGQTVTLRCDPISGHDNLYWYRRVMGKEIKFLLHFVKESKQDESGMPNNRFLAERTGGTYSTLKVQPAELEDSGVYFCASSQTGGGSNEQFFGPGTRLTVL.

The chain combines TRBV30 with TRBJ1-1; TRBD1 matches at 7 bases. The CDR3 extends over 13 amino acids. Germline CDR1 and CDR2: GTSNPN and SVGIG (reference sequence). With 7 bases clipped from V and 7 bases from J, the junction kept 12 bases outside the gene matches. CDR3 region: CAFTLGQPIEAFF. The CDR3 DNA reads as TGTGCCTTCACCTTGGGACAGCCTATTGAAGCTTTCTTT. Filled out from reference TRBV30 and TRBJ1-1, the complete variable domain reads SQTIHQWPATLVQPVGSPLSLECTVEGTSNPNLYWYRQAAGRGLQLLFYSVGIGQISSEVPQNLSASRPQDRQFILSSKKLLLSDSGFYLCAFTLGQPIEAFFGQGTRLTVV.

The DNA for the CDR3 is TGTGCCAGTAGTCCCCACGGGGGGAGCAATCAGCCCCAGCATTTT. Protein product: CASSPHGGSNQPQHF. The rearrangement joins TRBV19 to TRBJ1-5; tentatively, D is TRBD1 (5 bases). There are 15 residues in the CDR3. Germline V gene lookup returns CDR1 LNHDA and CDR2 SQIVND (reference sequence). V lost 5 bases to trimming and J lost 1 base, with 12 bases between them.

In its sample, this clone was seen a few times. The CDR3 region has the DNA TGCGCCAGCAGCCAAGCTAGCGGGGCCTCCTACGAGCAGTACTTC. Translating gives CASSQASGASYEQYF. This chain joins TRBV4-3 and TRBJ2-7; 9 positions match TRBD2. This CDR3 has 15 residues. CDR1 is LGHNA and CDR2 is YSLEER in the germline V gene. V lost 1 base and J lost 0; bases outside the gene matches: 1.

This clone was observed at least ten times. This chain uses TRBV5-1 with TRBJ2-5; 8 nucleotides line up with TRBD2. Germline trimming cut 4 bases from V and 5 bases from J; bases unmatched to any gene: 1. Germline CDR1 SGHRS, CDR2 YFSETQ. The CDR3 has 12 amino acids. The CDR3 nucleotides are TGCGCCAGCAGCCGGGAGGGTGAGACCCAGTACTTC. Translated: CASSREGETQYF.

The V gene is TRBV5-1, the J gene TRBJ1-4; tentative D call: TRBD1 (5 bases). Per germline, CDR1 SGHRS and CDR2 YFSETQ. The V gene lost 4 bases and the J gene lost 4 bases, with 17 bases spanning the gap. The CDR3 is 16 amino acids. The CDR3 coding sequence is TGCGCCAGCAGCCCAGGCCAGGGTCAGGTTAATGAAAAACTGTTTTTT. Residues: CASSPGQGQVNEKLFF.

The count of this clone is one. The V call is TRBV30, the J call TRBJ1-5; 7 nucleotides agree with TRBD1. Germline lookup yields CDR1 GTSNPN and CDR2 SVGIG (reference sequence). CDR3 length: 14 residues. J lost 4 bases, V lost 3 bases, and 6 bases had no gene match. The CDR3 loop reads CAWSKPGGNQPQHF. The DNA for the CDR3 is TGTGCCTGGAGCAAACCAGGGGGAAATCAGCCCCAGCATTTT.

The chain is built from TRBV5-3 and TRBJ2-2; maybe TRBD1 (5 bases). TRBV5-3 is an ORF, and what it does is uncertain. This CDR3 has 11 amino acids. V lost 10 bases to trimming and J lost 2 bases, with 6 bases between them. CDR3 sequence: CAQGNTGELFF. The CDR3 DNA is TGTGCCCAGGGTAACACCGGGGAGCTGTTTTTT.

In this sample, this clone turned up once. The rearrangement links TRBV9 to TRBJ1-3; TRBD1 agrees at 11 bases. The CDR3 is 16 amino acids. The junction had 5 bases not matched to a gene; V was cut back by 4 bases and J by 2 bases. Germline V CDR1 and CDR2: SGDLS, YYNGEE. Here the CDR3 DNA reads TGTGCCAGCAGCTCAGGACAGGGGGCTCCTGGAAACACCATATATTTT. Amino acids: CASSSGQGAPGNTIYF.